Listed below are T cell receptor beta chains from one sample, sequenced in a study of T cells in Graves' hyperthyroidism and ophthalmopathy. TCRdb re-called the multiplex PCR reads through MiXCR, storing one row per CDR3 protein. The table has around 340,000 distinct CDR3 sequences, 17% seen once; the top ten hold approximately 30%. Sequencing input: blood. These receptors originate from a woman aged 25 to 39 with Graves' hyperthyroidism that later progressed to Graves' ophthalmopathy. Each CDR3 is given with its conserved first and last residue. D genes are given only for firm matches. Expanded clones are given a class, and other clones once, few, many or no size at all.

V gene,J gene,clone size,D gene,CDR3 DNA,CDR3 protein
TRBV9,TRBJ2-7,NA,TRBD1,TGTGCCAGCAGCGCGGGACAGGGTAACTACGAGCAGTACTTC,CASSAGQGNYEQYF
TRBV20-1,TRBJ2-3,NA,NA,TGCAGTGCGAGCGGAATAAGCACAGATACGCAGTATTTT,CSASGISTDTQYF
TRBV20-1,TRBJ1-6,many,NA,TGCAGTGCCATTCGAACAGGTCTTAATTCACCCCTCCACTTT,CSAIRTGLNSPLHF
TRBV2,TRBJ1-2,NA,NA,TGTGCCAGCAGTGGGACAGTCGCTAACTATGGCTACACCTTC,CASSGTVANYGYTF
TRBV7-9,TRBJ2-3,few,NA,TGTGCCAGCAGCTTGGCGCGTGGTGATACGCAGTATTTT,CASSLARGDTQYF
TRBV29-1,TRBJ2-3,NA,NA,TGCAGCGCCCGTGCGGTGACAATCGGCACAGATACGCAGTATTTT,CSARAVTIGTDTQYF
TRBV7-2,TRBJ2-6,few,TRBD1,TGTGCCAGCAGCCTACAGGGGCTAGGGCCTGGGGCCAACGTCCTGACTTTC,CASSLQGLGPGANVLTF
TRBV29-1,TRBJ2-5,many,TRBD2,TGCAGCGCCCTACTAGCGCCAGGGACCCAGTACTTC,CSALLAPGTQYF
TRBV6-1,TRBJ2-1,NA,TRBD2,TGTGCCAGCAGATCGGCGGGAGCGGGGGCCAATGAGCAGTTCTTC,CASRSAGAGANEQFF
TRBV11-2,TRBJ2-2,many,TRBD1,TGTGCCAGCAGCCGGACAGGGAACACCGGGGAGCTGTTTTTT,CASSRTGNTGELFF
TRBV5-5,TRBJ2-2,NA,NA,TGTGCCAGCAGCTTGGCCTTGGCAGTGAACACCGGGGAGCTGTTTTTT,CASSLALAVNTGELFF
TRBV7-9,TRBJ1-2,NA,NA,TGTGCCAGCAGGTTGGGACAAGGTCCCTATGGCTACACCTTC,CASRLGQGPYGYTF
TRBV6-6,TRBJ1-2,many,TRBD1,TGTGCCAGCAGTTACTCCCCGGGACAGGCCCTGTATGGCTACACCTTC,CASSYSPGQALYGYTF
TRBV27,TRBJ2-6,many,TRBD1,TGTGCCAGCAGTTTATTACAGGGGGCAAGTGGGGCCAACGTCCTGACTTTC,CASSLLQGASGANVLTF
TRBV12-3/TRBV12-4,TRBJ2-3,many,TRBD2,TGTGCCAGCAGTTTCACTAGCGGGGGCACAGATACGCAGTATTTT,CASSFTSGGTDTQYF
TRBV5-1,TRBJ2-1,NA,TRBD1,TGCGCCAGCAGCTTGGGACAGGGTCTCGATGAGCAGTTCTTC,CASSLGQGLDEQFF
TRBV10-2,TRBJ1-6,many,TRBD1,TGCGCCAGCAGCCAATGGGGGACAGATAATTCACCCCTCCACTTT,CASSQWGTDNSPLHF
TRBV7-2,TRBJ2-5,NA,TRBD2,TGTGCCAGCACCGAAGGGGGACTAGCGGGAGTCGGGGAGACCCAGTACTTC,CASTEGGLAGVGETQYF
TRBV19,TRBJ1-3,few,NA,TGTGCCAGTAGTATTGGAGTTGGAAACACCATATATTTT,CASSIGVGNTIYF
TRBV5-1,TRBJ2-2,few,NA,TGCGCCAGCAGCTTGGGGCCCATCCAGGACACCGGGGAGCTGTTTTTT,CASSLGPIQDTGELFF
TRBV4-1,TRBJ2-5,few,TRBD1,TGCGCCAGCAGCCAAGATCTCGGGACAGGGTCAGAGACCCAGTACTTC,CASSQDLGTGSETQYF
TRBV2,TRBJ2-3,many,NA,TGTGCCAGCAGAGAGGACGGGGTTGGAACAGATACGCAGTATTTT,CASREDGVGTDTQYF
TRBV11-2,TRBJ1-1,medium-sized,NA,TGTGCCAGCAGCCGGGCAGGGACTGAAGCTTTCTTT,CASSRAGTEAFF
TRBV9,TRBJ2-3,NA,NA,TGTGCCAGCAGCGTAGGAGCAGATACGCAGTATTTT,CASSVGADTQYF
TRBV6-1,TRBJ1-1,many,NA,TGTGCCAGCAGAAAGGACGGGCAGAACACTGAAGCTTTCTTT,CASRKDGQNTEAFF
TRBV20-1,TRBJ2-7,NA,NA,TGCAGTGCCCCGTCGTGGGGCAGGGGCTCCTACGAGCAGTACTTC,CSAPSWGRGSYEQYF
TRBV6-1,TRBJ2-7,many,TRBD1,TGTGCCAGCAGCCGTTGGACAGGAACCTACGAGCAGTACTTC,CASSRWTGTYEQYF
TRBV5-1,TRBJ2-7,many,NA,TGCGCCAGCAGCTTGGACAGAAATTACGAGCAGTACTTC,CASSLDRNYEQYF
TRBV27,TRBJ1-2,many,NA,TGTGCCAGCGGAAAAATCGAGGGCAGTCCGTTTAACTATGGCTACACCTTC,CASGKIEGSPFNYGYTF
TRBV20-1,TRBJ2-1,many,TRBD2,TGCAGTGCTAGAGATATAAGCGGGGGGGATGCCTACAATGAGCAGTTCTTC,CSARDISGGDAYNEQFF
TRBV6-1,TRBJ2-3,many,NA,TGTGCCAGCATGAGGTTTCGTGGGGATACGCAGTATTTT,CASMRFRGDTQYF
TRBV19,TRBJ1-1,few,NA,TGTGCCAGTAGTTCCAGGAGCTGGGGCACTGAAGCTTTCTTT,CASSSRSWGTEAFF
TRBV19,TRBJ2-3,NA,TRBD2,TGTGCCAGTAGTATAGTCGGGGGGGAGCACATAGATACGCAGTATTTT,CASSIVGGEHIDTQYF
TRBV7-2,TRBJ1-1,many,NA,TGTGCCAGCAGCTTATTAAGAGGTCGGGGAGCTTTCTTT,CASSLLRGRGAFF
TRBV20-1,TRBJ2-2,NA,NA,TGCAGTGCTAGAGAAAGAAAGAGCTTCAACACCGGGGAGCTGTTTTTT,CSARERKSFNTGELFF
TRBV5-5,TRBJ1-6,many,TRBD1,TGTGCCAGCAGCGACCCGACAGGGGGTTTTTATTCACCCCTCCACTTT,CASSDPTGGFYSPLHF
TRBV28,TRBJ2-4,many,NA,TGTGCCAGCAGTTTTGACGAGATCTCCAAAAACATTCAGTACTTC,CASSFDEISKNIQYF
TRBV19,TRBJ2-1,many,TRBD2,TGTGCCAGTAGTAACGCGGCGGGGGGGCCCTACAATGAGCAGTTCTTC,CASSNAAGGPYNEQFF
TRBV5-1,TRBJ2-7,few,NA,TGCGCCAGCAGCTTGGGAGGGGATGACGAGCAGTACTTC,CASSLGGDDEQYF
TRBV2,TRBJ1-1,many,NA,TGTGCCAGCAGTTTAACAGAGAACACTGAAGCTTTCTTT,CASSLTENTEAFF